The next 4 T cell receptor beta chains were all read from a single sample in a study of blood T cell repertoires in COVID-19. Some clones are missing from TCRdb's copy, which holds only in-frame ones; the method was immunoSEQ multiplex PCR. This table has 65,000 to 80,000 clones, 82% appearing once. What was sequenced was peripheral blood. The receptors stem from a human donor in a cohort sampled during active COVID-19.

The chain links TRBV20-1 to TRBJ2-7; D gene uncertain. Between the trimmed V and J ends, which lost 1 base and 4 bases, there was a span of 5 bases. CDR3 length equals 11 residues. Germline V gene sequence: CDR1 DFQATT, CDR2 SNEGSKA (reference sequence). The CDR3 DNA follows: TGCAGTGCTAGAGGTTCGTACGAGCAGTACTTC. Protein sequence: CSARGSYEQYF.

This chain links TRBV6-1 with TRBJ2-4, with 12 bases that match TRBD2. The length of the CDR3 is 18 residues. CDR1 and CDR2 from the germline V gene are MNHNS and SASEGT. J lost 9 bases, V lost 3 bases, and 15 bases had no gene match. The CDR3 is CASSEDLLAGGRGVIQYF. The CDR3 nucleotides read TGTGCCAGCAGTGAGGACTTACTAGCGGGGGGCCGCGGGGTCATTCAGTACTTC.

V is TRBV7-2 and J is TRBJ2-6; D unresolved. The CDR3 is 15 residues long. Germline V gene data show CDR1 as SGHTA and CDR2 as FQGNSA. The ends were cut back, 5 bases at V and 4 bases at J, with 12 bases in the middle. As DNA, the CDR3 is TGTGCCAGCAGCAACACAGTTTACGGGGCCAACGTCCTGACTTTC. As protein: CASSNTVYGANVLTF.

The V gene is TRBV9, the J gene TRBJ2-2; no definite D call. The CDR3 is 12 residues long. The V gene lost 6 bases and the J gene lost 2 bases, with 5 bases spanning the gap. The germline V gene encodes CDR1 SGDLS and CDR2 YYNGEE. CDR3 nucleotides: TGTGCCAGCAACATCAACACCGGGGAGCTGTTTTTT. Residues: CASNINTGELFF.